What follows are 13 T cell receptor beta chains derived from one specimen sequenced in a study of somatic mutations in cytotoxic T cells in rheumatoid arthritis. Repertoires were generated with immunoSEQ multiplex PCR, while TCRdb's copy carries only in-frame clones and drops some. The sample lists some 26,000 clones, about 81% occurring once. What was sequenced was CD8+ T cells sorted from blood. These receptors all come from a man over 45 in good health.

The chain uses TRBV27 and TRBJ2-3; TRBD1 agrees at 8 bases. CDR1 MNHEY and CDR2 SMNVEV come from the germline V gene (reference sequence). The CDR3 loop spans 17 amino acids. Losses at the gene ends were 8 bases for V and 2 bases for J; bases not matched to a gene: 15. The DNA for the CDR3 is TGTGCCAGCGGGGCCAGGACAGGGCCCTTTGCCACAGATACGCAGTATTTT. Translated, it gives CASGARTGPFATDTQYF.

The J gene is TRBJ2-1, the V gene TRBV7-9, with a tentative D call TRBD2 (6 bases). The germline V gene has CDR1 SEHNR and CDR2 FQNEAQ (reference sequence). This CDR3 comprises 15 residues. Trimming cost V 4 bases and J 4 bases, with 14 bases left between them. CDR3 in amino acids: CASSSPRAGYNEQFF. The DNA for the CDR3 is TGTGCCAGCAGCTCCCCTAGGGCGGGGTACAATGAGCAGTTCTTC. Using reference TRBV7-9 and TRBJ2-1 for the parts outside the CDR3, the full variable domain is DTGVSQNPRHKITKRGQNVTFRCDPISEHNRLYWYRQTLGQGPEFLTYFQNEAQLEKSRLLSDRFSAERPKGSFSTLEIQRTEQGDSAMYLCASSSPRAGYNEQFFGPGTRLTVL.

This chain links TRBV6-8 with TRBJ2-1; D is ambiguous. Germline-derived CDR1 and CDR2 are MNHGY and SAAAGT. V shed 0 bases and J shed 0 bases, with 15 bases lying between them. This CDR3 has 18 residues. The CDR3 protein is CASSYSGPPIPSYNEQFF. The CDR3 DNA follows: TGTGCCAGCAGTTACTCGGGTCCTCCCATCCCCTCCTACAATGAGCAGTTCTTC.

V gene TRBV11-2 combines with J gene TRBJ1-2; no clear D. The V end was cut by 5 bases, the J end by 5 bases, with 24 bases between. Germline V lookup: CDR1 SGHAT, CDR2 FQNNGV. The CDR3 runs to 17 residues. CDR3 protein: CASSHPPGPLGGYGYTF. The CDR3 DNA reads TGTGCCAGCAGCCATCCCCCCGGCCCCCTCGGCGGGTATGGCTACACCTTC.

This clone has just one count. The chain recombines TRBV5-1 with TRBJ2-7; D is uncertain. Germline CDR1 SGHRS, CDR2 YFSETQ. This CDR3 has 14 amino acids. Trimming removed 0 bases from V and 1 base from J, with 8 bases in between. The CDR3 coding sequence is TGCGCCAGCAGCTTGGGGACCCTATCCTACGAGCAGTACTTC. It is translated as CASSLGTLSYEQYF.

This clone was seen more than once but under ten times. V gene TRBV7-9 combines with J gene TRBJ1-1; D remains ambiguous. V dropped 6 bases and J dropped 2 bases, with 16 bases sitting between them. CDR1 is SEHNR, CDR2 FQNEAQ, per germline (reference sequence). This CDR3 comprises 15 residues. CDR3 residues: CASSTSGVANTEAFF. CDR3 in DNA: TGTGCCAGCAGTACGTCAGGTGTCGCCAACACTGAAGCTTTCTTT.

The genes are TRBV7-9 and TRBJ1-1; tentative D call: TRBD1 (6 bases). V shed 3 bases and J shed 6 bases, with 17 bases lying between them. The germline V gene has CDR1 SEHNR and CDR2 FQNEAQ (reference sequence). The CDR3 has 15 residues. The CDR3 DNA is TGTGCCAGCAGCTTGGGGACCGGGACATCAGCTGAAGCTTTCTTT. Amino acid sequence: CASSLGTGTSAEAFF.

CDR3 in amino acids: CASSEWGRGTYNEQFF. The CDR3 DNA is TGTGCCAGCAGTGAATGGGGCAGGGGCACCTACAATGAGCAGTTCTTC. This chain connects TRBV6-1 to TRBJ2-1, with D perhaps TRBD1 (6 bases). The CDR3 loop spans 16 amino acids. Germline V gives CDR1 MNHNS, CDR2 SASEGT. V was clipped by 2 bases and J by 2 bases, with 13 bases between them.

The CDR3 DNA reads TGTGCCAGCAGCTTGGTACTAGCGGGGAATGAGCAGTTCTTC. Protein sequence: CASSLVLAGNEQFF. This chain joins TRBV7-2 and TRBJ2-1; TRBD2 matches 10 bases. V shed 3 bases and J 7 bases; nucleotides not matched to a gene: 3. There are 14 residues in the CDR3. Germline assignment: CDR1 SGHTA and CDR2 FQGNSA.

V usage is TRBV5-4 and J usage is TRBJ2-3; TRBD2 agrees at 8 bases. The J segment lost 4 bases and the V segment lost 3 bases, leaving 7 bases of the junction unmatched. The CDR3 covers 15 residues. Germline CDR1 and CDR2: SGHNT and YYREEE (reference sequence). The CDR3 sequence: CASSSGTSMSDTQYF. The CDR3 DNA reads TGTGCCAGCAGCTCCGGGACTAGTATGTCAGATACGCAGTATTTT.

The CDR3 DNA follows: TGCGCCAGCAGTGAGCTAGCGGGAGGGTTGGAGACCCAGTACTTC. It encodes CASSELAGGLETQYF. The genes are TRBV10-1 and TRBJ2-5; 12 positions agree with TRBD2. Germline lookup yields CDR1 WNHNN and CDR2 SYGVQD (reference sequence). The CDR3 is 15 residues long. The junction had 3 bases not matched to a gene; V was cut back by 2 bases and J by 5 bases.

The chain joins TRBV13 to TRBJ2-1; 7 nucleotides agree with TRBD2. Unmatched junction bases numbered 6, after V lost 4 bases and J lost 6 bases. The germline V gene has CDR1 PRHDT and CDR2 FYEKMQ (reference sequence). The CDR3 sequence is 14 residues long. CDR3 nucleotides: TGTGCCAGCAGCTCCCGTAGCGGGCCCAATGAGCAGTTCTTC. Its protein is CASSSRSGPNEQFF.

The chain recombines TRBV6-5 with TRBJ2-1, with TRBD2 matching over 7 bases. CDR1 and CDR2 (germline): MNHEY, SVGAGI. The CDR3 loop spans 14 amino acids. The V and J ends lost 8 bases and 4 bases, in that order; junction bases with no gene match: 8. CDR3 sequence (DNA): TGTGCCAGCTCAGTCAGCGGGGATTACAATGAGCAGTTCTTC. Translating it yields CASSVSGDYNEQFF.